This TCR beta chain was recorded in a study of control samples from healthy donors and cancer patients (dated by TCRdb to about 2020). Concerning this clone: The specificity of this receptor is unknown. No base-level quality is on record; no much larger clone is a single base apart.

Receptors were amplified or captured by the immunoSEQ multiplex PCR assay. TCRdb carries this immuneACCESS record with in-frame sequences only. Its versions omit some clonotypes, under half of them owing to an unresolved V gene in the studies checked, with the rest unexplained. This sample gives about 82,000 clones in total; around 94% of them show up just once. Approximately 4.8% of the sample lies in the top ten. At the junction V is shortened by 9 bases and J by 1 base, with 11 bases in between. The germline V gene (reference sequence) yields LNHNV for CDR1 and YYDKDF for CDR2. From its cysteine to its phenylalanine, the CDR3 spans 13 amino acids. The only DNA kept is the CDR3, 39 bases in frame from the first base.

Sequencing input: blood. The receptor comes from a woman in her late teens or twenties in good health. The V gene is TRBV15 and the J gene is TRBJ2-3, with the D call perhaps TRBD1 or TRBD2, each one matching 5 bases. The nucleotides read TGTGCCACGCTACTGGGGGGCACAGATACGCAGTATTTT. It encodes CATLLGGTDTQYF.